A selection of T cell receptor beta chains follows, all from one sample in a study of cytomegalovirus exposure and HLA in healthy donors. TCRdb's table, derived via immunoSEQ multiplex PCR, lists solely in-frame clones and lacks some. The repertoire holds about 120,000 clones, with 8% to 11% as singletons. Sequencing was carried out using PBMCs. Receptors were obtained from a woman aged 18-29 years in good health and CMV-seropositive. CDR3s include the opening cysteine and the closing phenylalanine or tryptophan. The D gene is left open where the match is weak. Size tells how often a clone was seen (once, few, many) or the class of an expanded clone, and some rows leave it out.

15	TRBD1	TRBV6-5	TRBJ2-3	few	CASSYWGQGTDTQYF	TGTGCCAGCAGTTACTGGGGACAGGGTACGGATACGCAGTATTTT
15	-	TRBV6-5	TRBJ2-6	few	CASSYGGIGANVLTF	TGTGCCAGCAGTTATGGGGGCATCGGGGCCAACGTCCTGACTTTC
15	-	TRBV2	TRBJ1-1	-	CASSEPQAQNTEAFF	TGTGCCAGCAGCGAACCACAGGCTCAGAACACTGAAGCTTTCTTT
16	-	TRBV5-6	TRBJ2-6	-	CASSLDTHSGANVLTF	TGTGCCAGCAGCTTGGACACCCACTCTGGGGCCAACGTCCTGACTTTC
15	-	TRBV4-1	TRBJ1-2	-	CASSFDRWGAYGYTF	TGCGCCAGCAGCTTCGACAGGTGGGGCGCCTATGGCTACACCTTC
15	TRBD2	TRBV30	TRBJ2-1	few	CAWSVLAGANGEQFF	TGTGCCTGGAGTGTACTGGCGGGAGCTAACGGTGAGCAGTTCTTC
14	-	TRBV7-9	TRBJ2-7	few	CASSLVDRRGEQYF	TGTGCCAGCAGCTTAGTGGACCGCCGGGGCGAGCAGTACTTC
21	TRBD1	TRBV4-1	TRBJ1-4	few	CASSRGSFTPIEGQRNEKLFF	TGCGCCAGCAGCCGAGGATCTTTCACTCCTATTGAGGGACAGCGCAATGAAAAACTGTTTTTT
13	TRBD2	TRBV5-1	TRBJ2-5	few	CASSFTSGETQYF	TGCGCCAGCAGCTTTACTAGCGGAGAGACCCAGTACTTC
14	-	TRBV6-5	TRBJ1-1	-	CASINTRGQPEAFF	TGTGCCAGCATCAATACAAGAGGACAGCCAGAAGCTTTCTTT
18	-	TRBV14	TRBJ1-1	few	CASSQGIITTGLNTEAFF	TGTGCCAGCAGCCAAGGGATAATAACTACAGGCTTGAACACTGAAGCTTTCTTT
16	-	TRBV5-6	TRBJ2-1	few	CASSPRGVSSYNEQFF	TGTGCCAGCAGCCCCAGGGGGGTGAGCTCCTACAATGAGCAGTTCTTC
13	TRBD1	TRBV7-8	TRBJ2-5	few	CASSPTGAETQYF	TGTGCCAGCAGCCCGACAGGGGCAGAGACCCAGTACTTC
13	-	TRBV29-1	TRBJ2-1	few	CSVEASSGHEQFF	TGCAGCGTTGAGGCCTCTAGTGGCCATGAGCAGTTCTTC
12	-	TRBV30	TRBJ1-1	few	CAWSVHSTEAFF	TGTGCCTGGAGTGTACACAGCACTGAAGCTTTCTTT
14	-	TRBV5-1	TRBJ1-1	few	CASREGSQNTEAFF	TGCGCCAGCAGAGAGGGCAGCCAGAACACTGAAGCTTTCTTT
13	TRBD1	TRBV6-5	TRBJ2-7	few	CASSYRGPNEQYF	TGTGCCAGCAGCTACAGGGGGCCCAACGAGCAGTACTTC
14	TRBD2	TRBV6-1	TRBJ2-7	few	CASSILAEYYEQYF	TGTGCCAGCAGCATACTAGCGGAGTACTACGAGCAGTACTTC
12	TRBD1	TRBV5-1	TRBJ1-1	few	CASGDKDREAFF	TGCGCCAGCGGCGATAAGGACAGGGAAGCTTTCTTT
15	-	TRBV27	TRBJ2-6	-	CASSFRTTDSPVLTF	TGTGCCAGCAGTTTCCGGACTACTGATTCTCCCGTCCTGACTTTC
15	TRBD1	TRBV6-5	TRBJ2-3	few	CASRAGTGVADTQYF	TGTGCCAGCAGGGCCGGGACAGGGGTGGCAGATACGCAGTATTTT
15	-	TRBV25-1	TRBJ2-3	-	CASSDHRAGADTQYF	TGTGCCAGCAGTGATCACAGGGCAGGGGCAGATACGCAGTATTTT
15	-	TRBV27	TRBJ2-1	-	CASSLSNRMGQEQFF	TGTGCCAGCAGTTTATCGAATCGGATGGGGCAGGAGCAGTTCTTC
14	-	TRBV4-1	TRBJ2-3	few	CASSQGANTDTQYF	TGCGCCAGCAGCCAAGGAGCGAACACAGATACGCAGTATTTT
15	-	TRBV6-5	TRBJ1-5	-	CASSPTLGGDQPQHF	TGTGCCAGCAGTCCTACCCTAGGGGGGGATCAGCCCCAGCATTTT
15	TRBD2	TRBV6-1	TRBJ2-3	few	CASSVGLAGGDTQYF	TGTGCCAGCAGTGTAGGGCTAGCGGGAGGAGATACGCAGTATTTT
13	-	TRBV5-6	TRBJ1-1	few	CASSRRRGTEAFF	TGTGCCAGCAGCCGAAGGAGGGGCACTGAAGCTTTCTTT